This T cell receptor beta chain was profiled in a study of T cell responses to AZD1222 COVID-19 vaccine. General study findings and limits: Once two AZD1222 doses were given, Spike-specific TCR breadth and depth went up. Distributed over spike, vaccine-associated CD4 TCRs predominated at 160-218 and 743-854. At baseline, just 5 or 6 AZD1222 recipients tested seropositive.

Germline V lookup: CDR1 MGHRA, CDR2 YSYEKL. J lost 5 bases, V lost 3 bases, and 6 bases had no gene match. The CDR3 covers 15 residues. Assay: immunoSEQ multiplex PCR; the TCRdb copy retains only in-frame clones and omits some. The table has roughly 150,000 clones, 80% to 95% seen once; the top ten hold under 2.5%. Note on this clone: Its antigen remains unknown.

The source is an adult in good health. Material: peripheral blood, obtained on day 0 of AZD1222 vaccination. This chain uses TRBV4-1 with TRBJ1-1; TRBD1 agrees at 10 bases. The CDR3 bases are TGCGCCAGCAGCCACAGACAGGGGGCGGATACTGAAGCTTTCTTT. This codes for CASSHRQGADTEAFF.